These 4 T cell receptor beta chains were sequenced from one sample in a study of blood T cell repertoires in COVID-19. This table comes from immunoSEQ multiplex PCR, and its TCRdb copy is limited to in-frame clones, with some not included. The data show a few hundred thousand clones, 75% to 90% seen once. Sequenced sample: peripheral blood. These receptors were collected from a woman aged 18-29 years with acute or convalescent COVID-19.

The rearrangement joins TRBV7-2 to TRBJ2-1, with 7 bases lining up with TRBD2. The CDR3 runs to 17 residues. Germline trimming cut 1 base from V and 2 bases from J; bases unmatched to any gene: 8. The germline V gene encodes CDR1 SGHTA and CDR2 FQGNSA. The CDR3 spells CASSLDGFGTTYNEQFF. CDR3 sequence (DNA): TGTGCCAGCAGCTTAGATGGGTTTGGGACTACCTACAATGAGCAGTTCTTC.

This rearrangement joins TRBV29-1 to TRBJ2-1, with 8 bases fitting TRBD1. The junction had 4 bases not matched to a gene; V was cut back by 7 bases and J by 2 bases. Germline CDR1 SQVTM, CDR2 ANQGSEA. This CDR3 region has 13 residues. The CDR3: CSADRGAYNEQFF. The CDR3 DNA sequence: TGCAGCGCTGACAGGGGAGCCTACAATGAGCAGTTCTTC.

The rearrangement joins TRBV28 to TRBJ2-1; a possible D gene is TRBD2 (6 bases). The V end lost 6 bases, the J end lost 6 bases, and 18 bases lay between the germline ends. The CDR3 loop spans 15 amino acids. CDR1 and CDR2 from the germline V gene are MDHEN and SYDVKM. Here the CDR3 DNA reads TGTGCCAGCAGGCAGTATAGACGGGGGTCCAATGAGCAGTTCTTC. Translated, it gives CASRQYRRGSNEQFF.

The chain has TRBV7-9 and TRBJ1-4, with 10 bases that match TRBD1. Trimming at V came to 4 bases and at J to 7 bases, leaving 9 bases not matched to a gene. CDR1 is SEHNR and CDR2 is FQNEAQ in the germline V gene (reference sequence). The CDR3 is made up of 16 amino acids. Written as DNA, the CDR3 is TGTGCCAGCAGCTCCAGTGAGGACAGGGGGAGTGAAAAACTGTTTTTT. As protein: CASSSSEDRGSEKLFF.